This T cell receptor (beta chain) is from a study of T cells in Graves' hyperthyroidism and ophthalmopathy. Study context: Before treatment of any kind, peripheral blood was taken at initial diagnosis.

V shed 8 bases and J 2 bases; nucleotides not matched to a gene: 10. CDR3 length equals 15 residues. In germline, CDR1 is MNHEY, CDR2 SMNVEV (reference sequence). There were TCR beta CDR3 regions amplified from RNA transcripts. A first-round RT-PCR of the TCR CDR3 used the HTBI primer set. TCRdb passed the multiplex PCR reads through MiXCR, listing each CDR3 protein once. Altogether a few hundred thousand distinct CDR3 sequences are present, 15% being singletons, with the ten largest covering 30% to 35%. Hyperthyroidism had been newly diagnosed in patients aged 18 to 65, and its duration was under 2 months.

Material for sequencing was blood. This rearrangement joins TRBV27 to TRBJ2-7, with TRBD1 matching over 9 bases. The clonotype originates from a woman aged 25 to 39 with Graves' hyperthyroidism. The CDR3 here is CASRIRTGDPYEQYF. The CDR3 region has the DNA TGTGCCAGCCGAATAAGGACAGGGGATCCCTACGAGCAGTACTTC.